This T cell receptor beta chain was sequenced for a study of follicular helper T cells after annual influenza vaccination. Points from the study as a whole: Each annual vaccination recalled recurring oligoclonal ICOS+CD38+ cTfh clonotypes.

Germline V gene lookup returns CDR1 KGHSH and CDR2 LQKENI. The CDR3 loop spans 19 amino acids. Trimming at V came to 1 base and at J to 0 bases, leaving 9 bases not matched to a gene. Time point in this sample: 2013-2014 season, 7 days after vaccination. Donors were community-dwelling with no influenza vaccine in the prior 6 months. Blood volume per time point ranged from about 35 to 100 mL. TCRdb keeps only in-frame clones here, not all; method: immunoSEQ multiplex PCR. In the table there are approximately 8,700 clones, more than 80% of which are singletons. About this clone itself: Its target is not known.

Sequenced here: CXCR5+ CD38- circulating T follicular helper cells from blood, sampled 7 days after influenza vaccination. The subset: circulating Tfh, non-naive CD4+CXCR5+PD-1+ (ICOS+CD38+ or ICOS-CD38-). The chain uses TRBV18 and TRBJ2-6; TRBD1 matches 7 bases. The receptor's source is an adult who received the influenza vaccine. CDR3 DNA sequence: TGTGCCAGCTCACCACAAGTGGTGACAGGGAGCTCTGGGGCCAACGTCCTGACTTTC. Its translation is CASSPQVVTGSSGANVLTF.